The 5 T cell receptor beta chains listed next were all sequenced from one sample in a study of blood T cells in healthy people across ages. PCR was performed a second time for about 7 to 11 cycles using a sample-barcoded 5' primer and a J-beta primer mix. TCRdb processed the 5' RACE reads anew with MiXCR; each CDR3 protein has one entry. This table holds about 1.7 million distinct CDR3 sequences, over 25% found once. Sequenced: blood. These receptors were obtained from a woman in her twenties or thirties in good health.

The gene calls are TRBV6-2 or TRBV6-3 and TRBJ2-5, with 7 positions matching TRBD2. V dropped 5 bases and J dropped 4; count of bases not matched to a gene: 7. This CDR3 spans 14 amino acids. CDR1 and CDR2 from the germline V gene are MNHEY and SVGEGT. The CDR3 loop reads CASSPGTKGETQYF. For the CDR3, the DNA is TGTGCCAGCAGTCCCGGGACTAAGGGAGAGACCCAGTACTTC.

The chain combines TRBV20-1 with TRBJ2-1; 11 bases match TRBD1. CDR1 and CDR2 (germline): DFQATT, SNEGSKA (reference sequence). J was trimmed by 6 bases and V by 5 bases; bases with no gene match: 9. This CDR3 comprises 15 residues. The CDR3 nucleotides read TGCAGTGCTTTACGTTGGGGACAGGGGGTCAATGAGCAGTTCTTC. Translated, it gives CSALRWGQGVNEQFF.

This clonotype was observed a few times. The chain carries TRBV20-1 and TRBJ2-7, with 7 nucleotides matching TRBD1. Germline values: CDR1 DFQATT, CDR2 SNEGSKA (reference sequence). The CDR3 loop spans 14 amino acids. The trim removed 1 base at V and 3 bases at J, leaving 6 bases unmatched. The CDR3 loop is CSARAQRQGYEQYF. For the CDR3, the DNA is TGCAGTGCTAGAGCCCAGCGACAGGGCTACGAGCAGTACTTC.

The chain links TRBV6-2 or TRBV6-3 to TRBJ2-7, with D possibly being TRBD1 or TRBD2 (5 bases each). Germline CDR1 MNHEY, CDR2 SVGEGT. CDR3 length equals 13 residues. V lost 7 bases, J lost 0 bases, and 10 bases lay in between. This CDR3 is CASNLGTSYEQYF. In nucleotides, the CDR3 is TGTGCCAGCAATCTTGGGACCTCCTACGAGCAGTACTTC.

This clonotype was observed a handful of times. The chain links TRBV20-1 to TRBJ1-2; TRBD1 is a possible D gene (5 bases). Trimming shortened V by 5 bases and J by 7 bases, and 17 bases separated the two germline ends. Germline CDR1 DFQATT, CDR2 SNEGSKA (reference sequence). The CDR3 loop spans 13 amino acids. CDR3 sequence reads: CSASKAGRSGYTF. CDR3 DNA sequence: TGCAGTGCTTCCAAGGCGGGGCGTAGTGGCTACACCTTC.